Here is one T cell receptor beta chain with its context. Its antigen remains unidentified. Clones were read by immunoSEQ multiplex PCR, and TCRdb kept only the in-frame ones, dropping some. Among about 88,000 clones listed, more than 70% were seen once. The sample belongs to a study of cytomegalovirus exposure and HLA in healthy donors. Study summary: The 120 validation repertoires were produced on the same platform as the 650 or so repertoires of the first cohort. This was reported in a later analysis.

CDR1 and CDR2 from the germline V gene are MDHEN and SYDVKM. The length of the CDR3 is 13 residues. V gave up 7 bases and J gave up 6 bases, with 16 bases separating them. Study outcomes and limitations: The authors confirmed in vitro that a few CMV-associated chains were specific for CMV antigens. There were 160 or so TCR beta chains listed as cytomegalovirus-associated.

The TCR comes from a woman under 30 in good health and CMV-seropositive. This rearrangement joins TRBV28 to TRBJ2-7; the D gene is possibly TRBD1 (6 bases). The specimen was PBMCs. This CDR3 reads CASTPQGIVEQYF. CDR3 DNA: TGTGCCAGCACCCCTCAGGGGATAGTCGAGCAGTACTTC.